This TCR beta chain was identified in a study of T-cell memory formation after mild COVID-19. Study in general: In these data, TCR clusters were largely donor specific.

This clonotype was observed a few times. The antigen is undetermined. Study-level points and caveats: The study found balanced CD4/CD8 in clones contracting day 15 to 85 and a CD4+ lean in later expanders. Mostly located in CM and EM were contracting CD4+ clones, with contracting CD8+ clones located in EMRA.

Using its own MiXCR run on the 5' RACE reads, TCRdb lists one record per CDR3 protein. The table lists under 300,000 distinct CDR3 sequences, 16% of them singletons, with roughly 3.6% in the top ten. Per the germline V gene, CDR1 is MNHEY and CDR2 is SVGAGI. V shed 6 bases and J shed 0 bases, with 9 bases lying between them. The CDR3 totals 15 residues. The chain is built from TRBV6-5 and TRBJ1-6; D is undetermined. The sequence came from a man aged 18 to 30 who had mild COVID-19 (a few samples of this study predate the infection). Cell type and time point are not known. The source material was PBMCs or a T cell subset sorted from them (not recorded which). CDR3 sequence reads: CASSLASSYNSPLHF. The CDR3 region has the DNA TGTGCCAGCAGCCTCGCGAGCTCCTATAATTCACCCCTCCACTTT.